This T cell receptor (beta chain) came from a study of PD-1 blockade in mismatch repair-deficient tumors. Study as a whole: All were previously treated, progressing patients with eleven to twelve mismatch repair-deficient cancer types. Overall study results and limits: Rapid post-treatment expansion, then contraction, generally preceding radiologic response, marked tumor-resident clones.

TCRdb keeps only in-frame clones here, not all; method: immunoSEQ multiplex PCR. The data show roughly 120,000 clones, more than 60% seen once. Turning to this clone: What it binds is not known.

The CDR3 runs to 16 residues. V shed 11 bases and J 2 bases; nucleotides not matched to a gene: 8. Germline lookup yields CDR1 LNHDA and CDR2 SQIVND (reference sequence). The chain uses TRBV19 and TRBJ2-2; 13 bases fit TRBD2. The sample here was peripheral blood, taken roughly 13 months after starting pembrolizumab. This TCR was recovered from an adult with mismatch repair-deficient cancer. The CDR3 coding sequence is TGTGCCGTAGCGACTAGCGGGAGGACTAACACCGGGGAGCTGTTTTTT. It is translated as CAVATSGRTNTGELFF. The complete variable domain, with remaining parts taken from reference TRBV19 and TRBJ2-2, reads DGGITQSPKYLFRKEGQNVTLSCEQNLNHDAMYWYRQDPGQGLRLIYYSQIVNDFQKGDIAEGYSVSREKKESFPLTVTSAQKNPTAFYLCAVATSGRTNTGELFFGEGSRLTVL.